These 23 T cell receptor beta chains originate from one sample sequenced in a study of regulatory T cells in long-lasting Graves disease. Time point indicated: persistent/refractory GD, antithyroid drugs over 5 years with positive TRAb. Extracted RNA from PBMCs served as the source of the TCR library. In building TCR beta libraries, iRepertoire HTBI primers were used together with Arm-PCR of CDR3 regions. TCRdb analysed the multiplex PCR reads with MiXCR anew, one entry per CDR3 protein. Of roughly 450,000 distinct CDR3 sequences detected, 20% to 25% appear once; the ten largest clones hold over 25%. This material consisted of peripheral blood mononuclear cells (PBMCs), taken when the disease was refractory, from a patient treated with antithyroid drugs. All receptors come from a female donor with Graves disease.

As concerns this clonotype: A clone one base away is much larger, so this may be a read error. The J gene is TRBJ2-5, the V gene TRBV10-3; the match to TRBD1 covers 11 bases. The germline gives CDR1 ENHRY, CDR2 SYGVKD. V shed 6 bases and J 1 base; nucleotides not matched to a gene: 1. The CDR3 loop spans 14 amino acids. CDR3 coding DNA: TGTGCCATCAGGGGGACAGGGGGCCAAGAGACCCAGTACTTC. Its translation: CAIRGTGGQETQYF.

Many counts were recorded for this clonotype. V and J are TRBV28 and TRBJ2-5, with TRBD2 matching 11 bases. The V gene's germline CDR1 is MDHEN and CDR2 SYDVKM. V gave up 4 bases and J gave up 3 bases; unmatched junction bases: 4. The CDR3 is 15 residues long. CDR3 residues: CASSSGTSGKETQYF. CDR3 bases: TGTGCCAGCAGTTCCGGGACTAGCGGCAAAGAGACCCAGTACTTC.

For the CDR3, the DNA is TGTGCCAGCAGCCCCAGGACACCTTACTACGAGCAGTACTTC. This encodes CASSPRTPYYEQYF. V and J are TRBV6-1 and TRBJ2-7; D is possibly TRBD1 (5 bases). V lost 6 bases, J lost 3 bases, and 15 bases lay in between. From germline, CDR1 is MNHNS and CDR2 SASEGT. The CDR3 is 14 residues long.

This clonotype was observed many times. The chain uses TRBV2 and TRBJ2-7, with D possibly TRBD1 on 6 matching bases. V lost 2 bases and J lost 4, with 15 bases in between. Per germline, CDR1 SNHLY and CDR2 FYNNEI. The CDR3 is 15 residues long. The CDR3 sequence is CASSERARGRYEQYF. The CDR3 region has the DNA TGTGCCAGCAGTGAAAGGGCCAGGGGAAGGTACGAGCAGTACTTC.

In its sample, this clonotype was seen once. This chain connects TRBV24-1 to TRBJ1-5, with D possibly being TRBD1 (5 bases). Germline V gives CDR1 KGHDR, CDR2 SFDVKD. This CDR3 is 15 amino acids long. V was cut by 4 bases and J by 2 bases, with 11 bases left in between. DNA for the CDR3: TGTGCCACCAGTGACAGCGGGGCTGGCAATCAGCCCCAGCATTTT. Its protein product is CATSDSGAGNQPQHF.

In its sample, this clonotype was seen a few times. V usage is TRBV7-2 and J usage is TRBJ2-7; 8 bases map to TRBD2. CDR1 is SGHTA and CDR2 is FQGNSA in the germline V gene. J lost 6 bases, V lost 2 bases, and 3 bases had no gene match. The CDR3 is 13 amino acids. The DNA for the CDR3 is TGTGCCAGCAGCTTACAACTAGCGGTCGAGCAGTACTTC. Amino acids: CASSLQLAVEQYF. The full variable domain, with the rest looked up from reference TRBV7-2 and TRBJ2-7, is GAGVSQSPSNKVTEKGKDVELRCDPISGHTALYWYRQSLGQGLEFLIYFQGNSAPDKSGLPSDRFSAERTGGSVSTLTIQRTQQEDSAVYLCASSLQLAVEQYFGPGTRLTVT.

The CDR3 sequence: CAWSSNGGENSPLHF. CDR3 in DNA: TGTGCCTGGAGTAGTAACGGGGGCGAAAATTCACCCCTCCACTTT. The rearrangement uses TRBV30 and TRBJ1-6, with D perhaps matching TRBD1 (6 bases). Germline V gene lookup returns CDR1 GTSNPN and CDR2 SVGIG (reference sequence). V was cut by 2 bases and J by 7 bases, with 15 bases left in between. The CDR3 covers 15 residues.

This clonotype was observed a few times. The chain employs TRBV6-2 or TRBV6-3 and TRBJ1-1; D unresolved. V lost 2 bases, J lost 10 bases, and 17 bases lay in between. Germline CDR1 reads MNHEY; CDR2 reads SVGEGT. This CDR3 contains 14 residues. The CDR3 DNA sequence: TGTGCCAGCAGTTACGGTGGACCGGGAGGCGGAGCTTTCTTT. Translation: CASSYGGPGGGAFF.

In this sample, this clonotype turned up a few times. V gene TRBV5-4 combines with J gene TRBJ2-5, with 12 positions matching TRBD2. J gave up 1 base and V 3 bases, and 1 base lay outside the gene matches. The CDR3 totals 15 residues. CDR1 and CDR2 from the germline V gene are SGHNT and YYREEE (reference sequence). Here the CDR3 reads CASSSTSGSQETQYF. The CDR3 DNA reads TGTGCCAGCAGCTCGACTAGCGGGAGCCAAGAGACCCAGTACTTC.

This chain links TRBV5-1 with TRBJ2-7; D is unresolved. The CDR3 contains 17 residues. Germline values: CDR1 SGHRS, CDR2 YFSETQ. With 0 bases removed from V and 3 bases from J, the gap between germline ends came to 19 bases. CDR3 protein: CASSLGSTATGFYEQYF. Here the CDR3 DNA reads TGCGCCAGCAGCTTGGGATCCACAGCCACGGGTTTCTACGAGCAGTACTTC.

Many counts were recorded for this clonotype. This chain connects TRBV12-5 to TRBJ2-5, with D possibly TRBD2 on 6 matching bases. Looked up from germline, CDR1 is LGHNT and CDR2 is FRNRAP. The CDR3 runs to 16 residues. V was shortened by 6 bases and J by 4 bases, with 21 bases between the two germline ends. The chain's CDR3 is CASGNDIPGVVETQYF. CDR3 nucleotide sequence: TGTGCTAGTGGAAATGATATTCCGGGAGTAGTAGAGACCCAGTACTTC.

This chain links TRBV28 with TRBJ2-7, with D tentatively TRBD2 (5 bases). Germline-derived CDR1 and CDR2 are MDHEN and SYDVKM. V was clipped by 1 base and J by 2 bases, with 12 bases between them. The CDR3 consists of 15 residues. This CDR3 reads CASSLYSPGTYEQYF. Here the CDR3 DNA reads TGTGCCAGCAGTTTATATAGCCCCGGGACCTACGAGCAGTACTTC.

This sequence joins TRBV30 and TRBJ1-1, with D possibly being TRBD1 (6 bases). V was clipped by 4 bases and J by 2 bases, with 14 bases between them. The CDR3 sequence is 14 residues long. The germline CDR1 and CDR2 sequences are GTSNPN and SVGIG (reference sequence). The DNA of the CDR3 is TGTGCCTGGAAAGGGGGGGGGTTAAACACTGAAGCTTTCTTT. Translating it yields CAWKGGGLNTEAFF.

The J gene is TRBJ2-7, the V gene TRBV10-3; perhaps TRBD1 as D (7 bases). The CDR3 has 16 residues. The V gene's germline CDR1 is ENHRY and CDR2 SYGVKD. Trimming took 0 bases from V and 1 from J, leaving 13 bases between them. The CDR3 here is CAISESRPGGSYEQYF. CDR3 sequence (DNA): TGTGCCATCAGTGAGTCGAGACCAGGGGGGTCCTACGAGCAGTACTTC.

This chain uses TRBV24-1 with TRBJ2-2; 10 positions match TRBD2. The germline V gene has CDR1 KGHDR and CDR2 SFDVKD. Trimming at V came to 0 bases and at J to 1 base, leaving 4 bases not matched to a gene. The CDR3 consists of 18 residues. The CDR3 here is CATSDLGLAGENTGELFF. The CDR3 DNA sequence: TGTGCCACCAGTGATTTGGGGCTAGCGGGAGAGAACACCGGGGAGCTGTTTTTT.

This clonotype was recorded a few times. V and J are TRBV6-2 or TRBV6-3 and TRBJ2-5; 10 bases fit TRBD2. The V and J ends lost 0 bases and 5 bases, in that order; junction bases with no gene match: 6. Looked up from germline, CDR1 is MNHEY and CDR2 is SVGEGT. This CDR3 has 16 residues. The CDR3 DNA reads TGTGCCAGCAGTTACTCCCTAGCGGGAGCTAAGGAGACCCAGTACTTC. This gives the protein CASSYSLAGAKETQYF.

The genes are TRBV6-5 and TRBJ2-2; no reliable D call. The CDR3 has 14 amino acids. Germline V gene sequence: CDR1 MNHEY, CDR2 SVGAGI. Deletions cut 2 bases from V and 4 bases from J, with 8 bases between. The CDR3 DNA reads TGTGCCAGCAGTTACCGTTCTGTCACCGGGGAGCTGTTTTTT. The encoded protein is CASSYRSVTGELFF.

This clonotype was picked up many times. V is TRBV20-1 and J is TRBJ2-5; D remains ambiguous. Germline loops: CDR1 DFQATT, CDR2 SNEGSKA (reference sequence). V lost 2 bases, J lost 6 bases, and 10 bases lay in between. The CDR3 spans 12 residues. CDR3 sequence (DNA): TGCAGTGCTAGACAAGATACCCAGACCCAGTACTTC. It encodes CSARQDTQTQYF.

In its sample, this clonotype was seen a few times. The gene calls are TRBV24-1 and TRBJ2-2; D may be TRBD2 (5 bases). V lost 5 bases and J lost 6, with 12 bases in between. The CDR3 consists of 14 residues. Germline loops: CDR1 KGHDR, CDR2 SFDVKD. CDR3 protein: CATSAALEAGELFF. Here the CDR3 DNA reads TGTGCCACCAGTGCGGCATTGGAGGCCGGGGAGCTGTTTTTT.

This clonotype was recorded a few times. The rearrangement uses TRBV5-4 and TRBJ2-5, with TRBD1 matching over 8 bases. The CDR3 totals 15 residues. The V and J ends lost 2 bases and 4 bases, in that order; junction bases with no gene match: 7. Germline V lookup: CDR1 SGHNT, CDR2 YYREEE (reference sequence). The CDR3 sequence is CASSFATGAGETQYF. DNA for the CDR3: TGTGCCAGCAGCTTCGCGACAGGGGCGGGAGAGACCCAGTACTTC.

The table lists this clonotype with many counts. The rearrangement joins TRBV12-3 or TRBV12-4 to TRBJ2-7; tentatively, D is TRBD2 (6 bases). V lost 6 bases to trimming and J lost 5 bases, with 20 bases between them. The CDR3 consists of 15 residues. The DNA for the CDR3 is TGTGCCAGCAGCCTGGGGACTGTAAGTATGCACGAGCAGTACTTC. Translating gives CASSLGTVSMHEQYF.

This clonotype has a handful of counts. CDR3 loop: CASSLGQGPFQPQHF. The DNA for the CDR3 is TGCGCCAGCAGCCTGGGACAGGGCCCGTTTCAGCCCCAGCATTTT. The rearrangement uses TRBV5-1 and TRBJ1-5; 9 bases fit TRBD1. CDR3 size: 15 residues. The J segment lost 6 bases and the V segment lost 4 bases, leaving 8 bases of the junction unmatched. The germline CDR1 and CDR2 sequences are SGHRS and YFSETQ. Supplemented by reference TRBV5-1 and TRBJ1-5, the full variable domain reads KAGVTQTPRYLIKTRGQQVTLSCSPISGHRSVSWYQQTPGQGLQFLFEYFSETQRNKGNFPGRFSGRQFSNSRSEMNVSTLELGDSALYLCASSLGQGPFQPQHFGDGTRLSIL.

The gene calls are TRBV5-6 and TRBJ2-1; the match to TRBD1 covers 7 bases. The CDR3 is made up of 15 amino acids. The V gene's germline CDR1 is SGHDT and CDR2 YYEEEE. Unmatched junction bases numbered 8, after V lost 4 bases and J lost 4 bases. CDR3 sequence: CASSADRFLYNEQFF. The CDR3 DNA follows: TGTGCCAGCAGCGCGGACAGGTTTCTTTACAATGAGCAGTTCTTC.